The next 9 T cell receptor beta chains were all read from a single sample in a study of Ad26.COV2.S vaccination and SARS-CoV-2 variants. TCRdb's copy holds only in-frame clones and misses some; the assay was immunoSEQ multiplex PCR. The sample holds fewer than 400,000 clones, less than 90% seen once. Treatment specified: 15 to 20 received Ad26.COV2.S at low or high dose, single or two shots; about five received placebo; per-sample allocation not given. On day 63 after the first injection, vaccine and placebo recipients gave samples. Sequenced here: peripheral blood, sampled in a trial of Ad26.COV2.S vaccine versus placebo. The receptors were gathered from a person aged 18-60 years who received the Ad26.COV2.S COVID-19 vaccine or a placebo.

The chain joins TRBV19 to TRBJ2-3; no definite D call. Trimming took 1 base from V and 3 from J, leaving 5 bases between them. The CDR3 runs to 13 residues. The V gene's germline CDR1 is LNHDA and CDR2 SQIVND (reference sequence). In DNA form, the CDR3 reads TGTGCCAGTAGTATAGCCTTAACAGATACGCAGTATTTT. Residues: CASSIALTDTQYF. The variable domain in full, completed from reference TRBV19 and TRBJ2-3, reads DGGITQSPKYLFRKEGQNVTLSCEQNLNHDAMYWYRQDPGQGLRLIYYSQIVNDFQKGDIAEGYSVSREKKESFPLTVTSAQKNPTAFYLCASSIALTDTQYFGPGTRLTVL.

This clone has just a few counts. The V call is TRBV3-1 (or the pseudogene TRBV3-2), the J call TRBJ1-3; D not certain. The V end lost 1 base, the J end lost 5 bases, and 3 bases lay between the germline ends. The CDR3 totals 12 residues. The germline V gene encodes CDR1 LGHDT and CDR2 YNNKEL (reference sequence). The CDR3 loop is CASSQVRNTIYF. The CDR3 DNA follows: TGTGCCAGCAGCCAAGTTAGAAACACCATATATTTT.

V and J are TRBV5-1 and TRBJ2-3, with 7 bases fitting TRBD2. V gave up 4 bases and J gave up 3 bases; unmatched junction bases: 5. The CDR3 runs 14 residues. CDR1 is SGHRS and CDR2 is YFSETQ in the germline V gene. The CDR3 sequence is CASSERAGTDTQYF. The CDR3 coding sequence is TGCGCCAGCAGCGAGAGAGCGGGGACAGATACGCAGTATTTT.

CDR3 sequence (DNA): TGTGCCAGCAGCTCACGGGACTACGCTGAAGCTTTCTTT. It specifies CASSSRDYAEAFF. V is TRBV7-8 and J is TRBJ1-1, with a tentative D call TRBD1 (5 bases). The V end lost 4 bases, the J end lost 6 bases, and 12 bases lay between the germline ends. Per the germline V gene, CDR1 is SGHVS and CDR2 is FQNEAQ. The CDR3 has 13 amino acids.

The table lists this clone with a few counts. V gene TRBV27 combines with J gene TRBJ1-2; D is ambiguous. The germline V gene encodes CDR1 MNHEY and CDR2 SMNVEV (reference sequence). This CDR3 is built from 11 residues. V was shortened by 10 bases and J by 4 bases, with 10 bases between the two germline ends. In DNA form, the CDR3 reads TGTGCCACCTACAGTCCCTATGGCTACACCTTC. Amino acids: CATYSPYGYTF.

V is TRBV10-3 and J is TRBJ2-1; TRBD1 agrees at 9 bases. The CDR3 totals 14 residues. Germline CDR1 ENHRY, CDR2 SYGVKD. J gave up 1 base and V 8 bases, and 3 bases lay outside the gene matches. The CDR3 nucleotides are TGTGCCATCTTACAGGGGGCTTCCTACAATGAGCAGTTCTTC. It specifies CAILQGASYNEQFF.

The chain uses TRBV19 and TRBJ2-7, with a possible D match to TRBD2 (6 bases). V was cut by 11 bases and J by 0 bases, with 20 bases left in between. From germline, CDR1 is LNHDA and CDR2 SQIVND (reference sequence). This CDR3 spans 15 amino acids. The CDR3 loop reads CAGAPGEVGSYEQYF. CDR3 in DNA: TGTGCCGGCGCACCTGGGGAGGTTGGCTCCTACGAGCAGTACTTC.

The rearrangement uses TRBV29-1 and TRBJ1-1, with TRBD1 as a possible D gene (6 bases). V dropped 1 base and J dropped 4 bases, with 10 bases sitting between them. The CDR3 totals 13 residues. Germline CDR1 reads SQVTM; CDR2 reads ANQGSEA. The CDR3: CSVEGGAITEAFF. DNA for the CDR3: TGCAGCGTTGAAGGGGGGGCGATCACTGAAGCTTTCTTT.

The V gene is TRBV10-1, the J gene TRBJ2-7, with TRBD1 identical over 7 bases. The CDR3 consists of 14 residues. In germline, CDR1 is WNHNN, CDR2 SYGVQD (reference sequence). V lost 4 bases, J lost 3 bases, and 6 bases stayed unmatched. The CDR3 nucleotides are TGCGCCAGCAGTGGGACGGACAGGTTCTACGAGCAGTACTTC. Its translation is CASSGTDRFYEQYF.